The 8 T cell receptor beta chains presented below share a single source sample, sequenced in a study of T cells in Graves' hyperthyroidism and ophthalmopathy. Template material for amplifying TCR beta CDR3 regions consisted of RNA transcripts. First-round RT-PCR with HTBI primers amplified the TCR CDR3 region. TCRdb passed the multiplex PCR reads through MiXCR, listing each CDR3 protein once. Found here are hundreds of thousands of distinct CDR3 sequences, nearly 45% of them singletons; the top ten hold about 7.2%. The specimen was peripheral blood or thyroid tissue (not recorded which). Receptors were obtained from an adult man with Graves' disease, either hyperthyroidism or ophthalmopathy (not recorded which).

The sample holds many counts of this clonotype. The V call is TRBV20-1, the J call TRBJ1-2; possible D gene TRBD1, 5 bases. With 5 bases removed from V and 5 bases from J, the gap between germline ends came to 12 bases. The CDR3 totals 12 residues. Looked up from germline, CDR1 is DFQATT and CDR2 is SNEGSKA (reference sequence). CDR3 loop: CSAEDSVYGYTF. The CDR3 bases are TGCAGTGCTGAAGACAGCGTGTATGGCTACACCTTC.

The V and J genes are TRBV10-3 and TRBJ2-5; 11 positions agree with TRBD2. The CDR3 extends over 15 amino acids. Germline V gene data show CDR1 as ENHRY and CDR2 as SYGVKD. Trimming removed 6 bases from V and 1 base from J; junction bases left unmatched: 4. The DNA of the CDR3 is TGTGCCATCAGATCAGGGACTAGCGGCCAAGAGACCCAGTACTTC. Amino acids: CAIRSGTSGQETQYF.

A few counts support this clonotype. The chain is built from TRBV20-1 and TRBJ1-1; 10 bases fit TRBD1. Germline V gives CDR1 DFQATT, CDR2 SNEGSKA (reference sequence). Trimming took 0 bases from V and 5 from J; bases not matched to a gene: 12. This CDR3 is 17 amino acids long. The CDR3 region is CSARDPASTGGYTEAFF. The CDR3 DNA is TGCAGTGCTAGAGACCCCGCCTCGACAGGGGGCTATACTGAAGCTTTCTTT.

This chain uses TRBV7-8 with TRBJ1-6; D may be TRBD1 (5 bases). Germline values: CDR1 SGHVS, CDR2 FQNEAQ. This CDR3 is 15 amino acids long. With 2 bases removed from V and 7 bases from J, the gap between germline ends came to 12 bases. CDR3 amino acids: CASSLSGLANSPLHF. Here the CDR3 DNA reads TGTGCCAGCAGCTTATCAGGGCTGGCCAATTCACCCCTCCACTTT.

The rearrangement uses TRBV7-9 and TRBJ2-2; TRBD2 matches 9 bases. The CDR3 spans 16 residues. With 0 bases clipped from V and 2 bases from J, the junction kept 1 base outside the gene matches. From germline, CDR1 is SEHNR and CDR2 FQNEAQ (reference sequence). The CDR3 coding sequence is TGTGCCAGCAGCTTAGCCCTAGCGGGAAACACCGGGGAGCTGTTTTTT. This encodes CASSLALAGNTGELFF. Complete variable domain (other parts from reference TRBV7-9 and TRBJ2-2): DTGVSQNPRHKITKRGQNVTFRCDPISEHNRLYWYRQTLGQGPEFLTYFQNEAQLEKSRLLSDRFSAERPKGSFSTLEIQRTEQGDSAMYLCASSLALAGNTGELFFGEGSRLTVL.

The chain links TRBV29-1 to TRBJ1-2; 12 nucleotides align to TRBD1. Germline assignment: CDR1 SQVTM and CDR2 ANQGSEA. Germline trimming cut 5 bases from V and 0 bases from J; bases unmatched to any gene: 7. The CDR3 has 16 residues. Here the CDR3 reads CSVFRDRGPANYGYTF. The CDR3 nucleotides are TGCAGCGTTTTCCGGGACAGGGGGCCGGCTAACTATGGCTACACCTTC.

This clonotype showed up many times. This chain connects TRBV29-1 to TRBJ1-6; D perhaps matches TRBD1 (5 bases). Trimming took 4 bases from V and 5 from J, leaving 9 bases between them. The CDR3 spans 13 residues. Germline lookup yields CDR1 SQVTM and CDR2 ANQGSEA. CDR3 nucleotide sequence: TGCAGCGTTGTGGAGACAGATAATTCACCCCTCCACTTT. Its protein product is CSVVETDNSPLHF.

A single count supports this clonotype. The rearrangement joins TRBV6-5 to TRBJ2-7, with 9 bases identical to TRBD2. The CDR3 is 15 residues long. The germline V gene encodes CDR1 MNHEY and CDR2 SVGAGI. With V trimmed by 5 bases and J by 0 bases, 5 bases remained unmatched. This chain's CDR3 is CASSDLAGSSYEQYF. The DNA for the CDR3 is TGTGCCAGCAGTGATCTAGCGGGGTCCTCCTACGAGCAGTACTTC.